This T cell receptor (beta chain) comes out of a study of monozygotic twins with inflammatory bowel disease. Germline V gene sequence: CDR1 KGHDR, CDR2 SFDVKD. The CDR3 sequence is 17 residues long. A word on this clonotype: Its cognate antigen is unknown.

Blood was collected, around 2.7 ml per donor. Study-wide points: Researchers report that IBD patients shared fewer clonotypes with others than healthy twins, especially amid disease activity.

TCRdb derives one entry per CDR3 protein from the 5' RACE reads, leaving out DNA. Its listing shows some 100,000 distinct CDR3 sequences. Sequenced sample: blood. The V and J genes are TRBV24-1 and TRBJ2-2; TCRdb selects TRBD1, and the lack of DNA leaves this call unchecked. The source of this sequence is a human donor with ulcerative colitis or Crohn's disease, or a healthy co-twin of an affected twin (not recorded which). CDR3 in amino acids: CATSSTAGTGGPGELFF.